These 6 T cell receptor beta chains were sequenced from one sample in a study of blood T cell repertoires in COVID-19. TCRdb's table, derived via immunoSEQ multiplex PCR, lists solely in-frame clones and lacks some. Of approximately 250,000 clones detected, around nine tenths appear once; the ten largest clones hold about 8.7%. The source material was peripheral blood. These receptors originate from a man aged 35-49 years with active or convalescent COVID-19.

The V call is TRBV5-5, the J call TRBJ1-3, with D unresolved. The CDR3 sequence is 15 residues long. CDR1 SGHKS and CDR2 YYEKEE come from the germline V gene (reference sequence). V gave up 1 base and J gave up 0 bases, with 8 bases separating them. The CDR3, as DNA: TGTGCCAGCAGCTTGAGCATACTCTCTGGAAACACCATATATTTT. This translates into CASSLSILSGNTIYF.

The V gene is TRBV5-6, the J gene TRBJ1-5, with a weak D call TRBD1 (6 bases). The CDR3 consists of 17 residues. The germline V gene encodes CDR1 SGHDT and CDR2 YYEEEE. Trimming removed 1 base at V and 1 base at J, with 15 bases between. The CDR3 sequence: CASSLMQGMLSNQPQHF. In nucleotides, the CDR3 is TGTGCCAGCAGCTTGATGCAGGGGATGTTGAGCAATCAGCCCCAGCATTTT.

The chain is built from TRBV13 and TRBJ1-1, with TRBD1 matching 7 bases. CDR1 and CDR2 (germline): PRHDT, FYEKMQ (reference sequence). The CDR3 spans 14 residues. With V trimmed by 5 bases and J by 2 bases, 5 bases remained unmatched. The chain's CDR3 is CASSPGGLNTEAFF. The CDR3, as DNA: TGTGCCAGCAGCCCAGGGGGTCTCAACACTGAAGCTTTCTTT. The full variable domain, completed using reference TRBV13 and TRBJ1-1, is AAGVIQSPRHLIKEKRETATLKCYPIPRHDTVYWYQQGPGQDPQFLISFYEKMQSDKGSIPDRFSAQQFSDYHSELNMSSLELGDSALYFCASSPGGLNTEAFFGQGTRLTVV.

The chain employs TRBV19 and TRBJ1-5, with 10 bases aligning to TRBD1. Trimming cost V 3 bases and J 7 bases; bases outside gene matches: 12. The CDR3 is 17 residues long. Germline values: CDR1 LNHDA, CDR2 SQIVND (reference sequence). As DNA, the CDR3 is TGTGCCAGTAGTATCTTGACAGGGGGCGGTCCTGGGCAGCCCCAGCATTTT. Protein: CASSILTGGGPGQPQHF.

In its sample, this clone was seen once. The V gene is TRBV4-1, the J gene TRBJ1-6; maybe TRBD1 (5 bases). Germline V gene sequence: CDR1 MGHRA, CDR2 YSYEKL. CDR3 size: 14 residues. V was clipped by 5 bases and J by 7 bases, with 12 bases between them. DNA for the CDR3: TGCGCCAGCAGCTACGGACACCAGAATTCACCCCTCCACTTT. It translates to CASSYGHQNSPLHF.

The rearrangement joins TRBV19 to TRBJ1-1; D unresolved. The V end lost 6 bases, the J end lost 3 bases, and 17 bases lay between the germline ends. The germline V gene has CDR1 LNHDA and CDR2 SQIVND (reference sequence). The CDR3 covers 15 residues. CDR3 coding DNA: TGTGCCAGTAGGACGAGAGACACGACCTACACTGAAGCTTTCTTT. The encoded protein is CASRTRDTTYTEAFF.